This TCR beta chain was recovered during a study of tumor-infiltrating lymphocytes in primary liver carcinoma. As concerns this clonotype: The antigen remains undetermined.

The researchers produced TCR beta cDNA from 500 to 550 ng total RNA with a constant-region primer. Slightly modified ARM-PCR, run as three nested multiplex PCR rounds, produced the TCR beta libraries. Rounds one and two of PCR, each of roughly 11 cycles, were primed with TRBV1-TRBV30 forward primers and a C-beta reverse primer. In TCRdb, the multiplex PCR reads were re-called with MiXCR into one record per CDR3 protein. The sample yields about 35,000 distinct CDR3 sequences, less than 85% seen once. General study points: Overlap in tumor-adjacent and tumor-blood pairs fell below that of tumor region pairs. All five tumor regions shared only about 7-25% of top clones.

Co-extraction yielded RNA and DNA from around 20-30 mg of unsorted bulk tissue. Every tumor contributed samples taken at five separate regions. Every single tumor sample held over 90% viable tumor cells. V lost 2 bases to trimming and J lost 12 bases; unmatched junction nucleotides: 9. Germline CDR1 MNHNY, CDR2 SVGAGI (reference sequence). The CDR3 has 14 amino acids. This receptor was identified in a man aged 35-49 years with primary liver carcinoma and hepatitis B virus infection. The V and J genes are TRBV6-6 and TRBJ2-1; 8 positions match TRBD1. The sample was liver tumor tissue from sampling region 4. Subset defined: tumor region T4, right-lateral pole. The CDR3 coding sequence is TGTGCCAGCAGTTACAAGACAGGGGAGACCTGGCAGTTCTTC. It yields the protein CASSYKTGETWQFF.